This T cell receptor (beta chain) is from a study of Graves' ophthalmopathy and Graves' hyperthyroidism. Study information: The authors collected peripheral blood at initial diagnosis, before any treatment.

Researchers took RNA transcripts and amplified TCR beta CDR3 regions from them. After a first-round RT-PCR with HTBI primers, a second-round multiplex PCR was run. TCRdb used MiXCR to reprocess the multiplex PCR reads, holding one entry per CDR3 protein. Of about 620,000 distinct CDR3 sequences in the sample, about 20% were seen once. V was shortened by 0 bases and J by 4 bases, with 18 bases between the two germline ends. The CDR3 loop spans 17 amino acids. Looked up from germline, CDR1 is SGHVS and CDR2 is FNYEAQ. Pregnancy or lactation, uncontrolled infections and other autoimmune diseases were grounds for excluding patients. Broader study findings: The model forecast ophthalmopathy progression, reaching under 71% sensitivity and roughly 72% specificity. In blood appeared most of the expanded thyroid clonotypes whose frequency exceeded 0.001.

This clonotype was seen many times. No antigen is known for it. The V gene is TRBV7-6, the J gene TRBJ1-2; D gene unclear. This sequence was found in a woman between 18 and 30 years old with stable Graves' hyperthyroidism. Some clones in this sample may be carry-over from other donors' samples. The specimen sequenced was peripheral blood. The chain's CDR3 is CASSLASSDRELYGYTF. DNA of the CDR3: TGTGCCAGCAGCTTAGCCAGTTCGGATCGCGAGCTCTATGGCTACACCTTC. Supplemented by reference TRBV7-6 and TRBJ1-2, the full variable domain reads GAGVSQSPRYKVTKRGQDVALRCDPISGHVSLYWYRQALGQGPEFLTYFNYEAQQDKSGLPNDRFSAERPEGSISTLTIQRTEQRDSAMYRCASSLASSDRELYGYTFGSGTRLTVV.